These 26 T cell receptor beta chains originate from one sample sequenced in a study of T cell responses to AZD1222 COVID-19 vaccine (dated by TCRdb to the early 2020s). The label giving this sample's time point can be read as: about 28 days (+/-7) after the second vaccine dose. The library was made by the immunoSEQ multiplex PCR assay. TCRdb retrieved this table from immuneACCESS and kept in-frame rearrangements only. Not all clones are present; in checked studies, unresolved V genes account for under half, and no reason is known for the remainder. The sample includes approximately 89,000 clones, with just over 90% observed a single time. The ten largest clones take up roughly 12% of the sample. Source: peripheral blood, taken 28 days after the second AZD1222 dose. Receptor source: an adult who received the AZD1222 COVID-19 vaccine.

The chain joins TRBV6-2 or TRBV6-3 to TRBJ1-1; D perhaps matches TRBD1 (5 bases). Germline V CDR1 and CDR2: MNHEY, SVGEGT. There are 16 residues in the CDR3. The V end was cut by 5 bases, the J end by 4 bases, with 20 bases between. The CDR3 nucleotides are TGTGCCAGCAGTCAGGACGCAGGGATGGTGAGCACTGAAGCTTTCTTT. Its protein product is CASSQDAGMVSTEAFF.

Only a few counts were recorded for this clone. J is TRBJ1-1 and V is TRBV19; D unclear. The CDR3 runs 16 residues. V was trimmed by 6 bases and J by 0 bases, leaving 17 bases between them. Germline V gene lookup returns CDR1 LNHDA and CDR2 SQIVND (reference sequence). This CDR3 is CASRPKVGLMNTEAFF. In nucleotides, the CDR3 is TGTGCCAGTAGGCCCAAGGTGGGTCTCATGAACACTGAAGCTTTCTTT.

The rearrangement links TRBV6-6 to TRBJ2-2; D is possibly TRBD1 (6 bases). Germline CDR1 and CDR2: MNHNY and SVGAGI (reference sequence). The ends were cut back, 6 bases at V and 3 bases at J, with 14 bases in the middle. The CDR3 totals 15 residues. The CDR3: CASRIGDKYTGELFF. For the CDR3, the DNA is TGTGCCAGCAGGATCGGGGACAAGTACACCGGGGAGCTGTTTTTT.

V usage is TRBV27 and J usage is TRBJ1-6; no clear D. The V gene lost 7 bases and the J gene lost 0 bases, with 13 bases spanning the gap. This CDR3 is built from 16 residues. CDR1 MNHEY and CDR2 SMNVEV come from the germline V gene (reference sequence). CDR3 residues: CASKTGPSSYNSPLHF. CDR3 coding DNA: TGTGCCAGCAAAACCGGGCCTAGCTCCTATAATTCACCCCTCCACTTT.

J is TRBJ2-7 and V is TRBV5-1, with TRBD2 as a possible D gene (5 bases). CDR1 is SGHRS and CDR2 is YFSETQ in the germline V gene. Trimming shortened V by 0 bases and J by 6 bases, and 13 bases separated the two germline ends. This CDR3 region has 14 residues. CDR3: CASSLGGVGLEQYF. DNA for the CDR3: TGCGCCAGCAGCTTGGGGGGAGTTGGGCTCGAGCAGTACTTC.

The gene calls are TRBV27 and TRBJ1-5; D unresolved. CDR1 and CDR2 from the germline V gene are MNHEY and SMNVEV (reference sequence). The germline V and J ends were trimmed by 3 bases and 6 bases, with 12 bases remaining between them. This CDR3 spans 14 amino acids. CDR3: CASSFGEASQPQHF. In DNA, the CDR3 is TGTGCCAGCAGTTTTGGGGAGGCCAGTCAGCCCCAGCATTTT.

V and J are TRBV7-3 and TRBJ2-5; 10 bases line up with TRBD1. Per germline, CDR1 SGHTA and CDR2 FQGTGA. The CDR3 loop spans 14 amino acids. V lost 2 bases to trimming and J lost 5 bases; unmatched junction nucleotides: 2. In DNA form, the CDR3 reads TGTGCCAGCAGCTTACAGGGACAGGGGGAGACCCAGTACTTC. Residues: CASSLQGQGETQYF.

The J gene is TRBJ2-7, the V gene TRBV25-1; 10 positions agree with TRBD1. The germline gives CDR1 MGHDK, CDR2 SYGVNS. V gave up 4 bases and J gave up 3 bases; unmatched junction bases: 6. CDR3 length equals 15 residues. The CDR3 loop is CASSASGTGDYEQYF. In DNA, the CDR3 is TGTGCCAGCAGTGCCTCCGGGACAGGGGACTACGAGCAGTACTTC.

The chain carries TRBV28 and TRBJ1-2; 7 positions agree with TRBD1. The germline gives CDR1 MDHEN, CDR2 SYDVKM. The trim removed 8 bases at V and 4 bases at J, leaving 7 bases unmatched. The CDR3 runs to 13 residues. CDR3 amino acids: CASGPDRVYGYTF. For the CDR3, the DNA is TGTGCCAGCGGGCCCGACAGGGTCTATGGCTACACCTTC.

In its sample, this clone was seen a few times. This rearrangement joins TRBV11-2 to TRBJ2-6, with D perhaps assigned TRBD1 or TRBD2 (5 bases each). The CDR3 consists of 19 residues. Germline assignment: CDR1 SGHAT and CDR2 FQNNGV. Deletions cut 4 bases from V and 0 bases from J, with 19 bases between. CDR3 in amino acids: CASSYPRGRVFSGANVLTF. The CDR3 nucleotides are TGTGCCAGCAGCTATCCCCGGGGACGAGTCTTCTCTGGGGCCAACGTCCTGACTTTC.

The chain uses TRBV28 and TRBJ2-7; 8 nucleotides agree with TRBD2. Germline lookup yields CDR1 MDHEN and CDR2 SYDVKM. V lost 2 bases to trimming and J lost 4 bases; unmatched junction nucleotides: 4. The CDR3 extends over 14 amino acids. The DNA for the CDR3 is TGTGCCAGCAGTTTAGCGGGAGGTCTGTACGAGCAGTACTTC. The encoded protein is CASSLAGGLYEQYF.

This sequence joins TRBV27 and TRBJ1-2; 8 bases line up with TRBD1. CDR1 is MNHEY, CDR2 SMNVEV, per germline (reference sequence). This CDR3 spans 16 amino acids. V lost 3 bases, J lost 0 bases, and 6 bases stayed unmatched. CDR3 nucleotide sequence: TGTGCCAGCAGTTTTTGGGGGGGACAGGCTAACTATGGCTACACCTTC. Protein product: CASSFWGGQANYGYTF.

The chain carries TRBV2 and TRBJ2-6; D is tentatively TRBD1 or TRBD2 (7 bases each). V was cut by 6 bases and J by 1 base, with 19 bases left in between. This CDR3 spans 18 amino acids. Germline V gene data show CDR1 as SNHLY and CDR2 as FYNNEI. The chain's CDR3 is CASSDPGGAPSGANVLTF. CDR3 nucleotide sequence: TGTGCCAGCAGCGACCCAGGGGGGGCCCCATCTGGGGCCAACGTCCTGACTTTC.

This sequence joins TRBV19 and TRBJ2-7, with 11 bases fitting TRBD2. Germline V lookup: CDR1 LNHDA, CDR2 SQIVND (reference sequence). The CDR3 sequence is 14 residues long. Trimming removed 8 bases from V and 3 bases from J; junction bases left unmatched: 6. The CDR3 DNA follows: TGTGCCAGTGCAAAAACTAGCGGGGGCTACGAGCAGTACTTC. It specifies CASAKTSGGYEQYF.

The chain joins TRBV7-9 to TRBJ2-6, with D perhaps TRBD1 or TRBD2 (6 bases each). Deletions cut 8 bases from V and 4 bases from J, with 24 bases between. CDR1 SEHNR and CDR2 FQNEAQ come from the germline V gene (reference sequence). CDR3 size: 18 residues. Written as DNA, the CDR3 is TGTGCCAGCTCAGCACCACAGGGAGGAATTTCAGGGGCCAACGTCCTGACTTTC. Amino acids: CASSAPQGGISGANVLTF.

The CDR3, as DNA: TGTGCCAGCAGCCTACTGCGGGACAGAAGTTATGAAAAACTGTTTTTT. Its protein is CASSLLRDRSYEKLFF. The chain employs TRBV5-6 and TRBJ1-4, with 7 bases that match TRBD1. Germline V gene lookup returns CDR1 SGHDT and CDR2 YYEEEE. V shed 4 bases, J shed 6 bases, and the junction held 12 bases outside the gene matches. CDR3 size: 16 residues. The variable domain in full, completed from reference TRBV5-6 and TRBJ1-4, reads DAGVTQSPTHLIKTRGQQVTLRCSPKSGHDTVSWYQQALGQGPQFIFQYYEEEERQRGNFPDRFSGHQFPNYSSELNVNALLLGDSALYLCASSLLRDRSYEKLFFGSGTQLSVL.

V is TRBV3-1 (or the pseudogene TRBV3-2) and J is TRBJ2-4, with 8 bases that match TRBD2. The CDR3 runs to 17 residues. With 4 bases clipped from V and 3 bases from J, the junction kept 11 bases outside the gene matches. Germline assignment: CDR1 LGHDT and CDR2 YNNKEL (reference sequence). The CDR3 here is CASSLKGAGGNKNIQYF. CDR3 coding DNA: TGTGCCAGCAGCCTCAAAGGGGCGGGGGGTAACAAAAACATTCAGTACTTC.

This sequence joins TRBV11-2 and TRBJ1-2; maybe TRBD1 (5 bases). The CDR3 has 15 residues. Trimming shortened V by 4 bases and J by 4 bases, and 16 bases separated the two germline ends. Germline V gene sequence: CDR1 SGHAT, CDR2 FQNNGV. In DNA form, the CDR3 reads TGTGCCAGCAGCTCCGAACCTCGGGGGATCTATGGCTACACCTTC. Translating it yields CASSSEPRGIYGYTF.

The V and J genes are TRBV28 and TRBJ2-4; 10 nucleotides match TRBD1. J lost 8 bases, V lost 5 bases, and 0 bases had no gene match. Germline-derived CDR1 and CDR2 are MDHEN and SYDVKM. The CDR3 extends over 12 amino acids. The chain's CDR3 is CASSGQGDIQYF. The CDR3 DNA sequence: TGTGCCAGCAGTGGACAGGGGGACATTCAGTACTTC.

V gene TRBV3-1 (or the pseudogene TRBV3-2) combines with J gene TRBJ1-2; tentatively, D is TRBD1 (6 bases). This CDR3 comprises 15 residues. V was trimmed by 0 bases and J by 8 bases, leaving 16 bases between them. The germline CDR1 and CDR2 sequences are LGHDT and YNNKEL (reference sequence). CDR3 DNA: TGTGCCAGCAGCCAAGATAACACAGGGACGGGGGGCTACACCTTC. This codes for CASSQDNTGTGGYTF.

The J gene is TRBJ2-5, the V gene TRBV14; D call uncertain. V shed 2 bases and J shed 1 base, with 5 bases lying between them. The CDR3 consists of 13 residues. In germline, CDR1 is SGHDN, CDR2 FVKESK. The CDR3 nucleotides are TGTGCCAGCAGCCAATTTTTCCAAGAGACCCAGTACTTC. Translating gives CASSQFFQETQYF.

The gene calls are TRBV15 and TRBJ1-5, with D uncertain. Germline loops: CDR1 LNHNV, CDR2 YYDKDF (reference sequence). The length of the CDR3 is 17 residues. V lost 4 bases and J lost 0, with 16 bases in between. The CDR3, as DNA: TGTGCCACCAGCACCCCCTTTGGCGGGGATAGCAATCAGCCCCAGCATTTT. This codes for CATSTPFGGDSNQPQHF.

The chain recombines TRBV6-5 with TRBJ2-7; 7 nucleotides match TRBD1. V was clipped by 6 bases and J by 2 bases; unmatched bases: 10. Germline loops: CDR1 MNHEY, CDR2 SVGAGI. The length of the CDR3 is 15 residues. This CDR3 reads CASSSSGTVTYEQYF. CDR3 coding DNA: TGTGCCAGCAGCAGTTCCGGGACAGTCACCTACGAGCAGTACTTC.

This chain joins TRBV7-2 and TRBJ2-7; no clear D. In germline, CDR1 is SGHTA, CDR2 FQGNSA. Trimming removed 1 base from V and 3 bases from J, with 10 bases in between. The CDR3 runs 14 residues. This CDR3 reads CASSLEPRLYEQYF. In DNA, the CDR3 is TGTGCCAGCAGCTTAGAACCCAGGCTCTACGAGCAGTACTTC.

This chain uses TRBV14 with TRBJ2-1, with TRBD2 matching over 15 bases. V shed 4 bases and J 7 bases; nucleotides not matched to a gene: 8. The CDR3 totals 17 residues. Germline loops: CDR1 SGHDN, CDR2 FVKESK. Here the CDR3 DNA reads TGTGCCAGCAGCCCGAAAGGGACTAGCGGGAGGTGGAATGAGCAGTTCTTC. Translation gives CASSPKGTSGRWNEQFF. The full variable domain, in which reference TRBV14 and TRBJ2-1 provide the parts outside the CDR3, is EAGVTQFPSHSVIEKGQTVTLRCDPISGHDNLYWYRRVMGKEIKFLLHFVKESKQDESGMPNNRFLAERTGGTYSTLKVQPAELEDSGVYFCASSPKGTSGRWNEQFFGPGTRLTVL.

This clone was observed a single time. This rearrangement joins TRBV9 to TRBJ1-4, with D possibly TRBD1 on 6 matching bases. Per germline, CDR1 SGDLS and CDR2 YYNGEE. The CDR3 runs 16 residues. Trimming took 4 bases from V and 7 from J, leaving 20 bases between them. CDR3 nucleotide sequence: TGTGCCAGCAGCTCCCGGGACACCCGAGGAATTGAAAAACTGTTTTTT. Amino acid sequence: CASSSRDTRGIEKLFF.